Here is one T cell receptor (beta chain) with its context. This record belongs to a study of blood T cell repertoires in COVID-19. The overall study: COVID-19 samples collected from the United States, Italy and Spain covered acute and convalescent phases. T cells, B-cell-depleted T cells, or PBMCs supplied cDNA or gDNA.

Enrolled during active infection, Seattle patients were then followed longitudinally. Germline CDR1 is SGHAT and CDR2 is FQDESV (reference sequence). Trimming cost V 3 bases and J 2 bases; bases outside gene matches: 6. There are 15 residues in the CDR3. In the authors' methods: Amplification of reference gene primers was used by the study to estimate nucleated cell counts. Only in-frame clones appear in the TCRdb table, and some are missing; sequencing was by immunoSEQ multiplex PCR. V, J and clone size reflect that table, while D and trimming were determined from the DNA. The data show approximately 290,000 clones, approximately 83% seen once.

This TCR was sampled from a person aged 70 to 85 with COVID-19, enrolled during active disease. V is TRBV11-1 and J is TRBJ2-7; TRBD1 aligns across 8 bases. The sample consisted of peripheral blood. The CDR3: CASSFKTGVTYEQYF. The CDR3 nucleotides are TGTGCCAGCAGCTTCAAGACAGGGGTTACCTACGAGCAGTACTTC.